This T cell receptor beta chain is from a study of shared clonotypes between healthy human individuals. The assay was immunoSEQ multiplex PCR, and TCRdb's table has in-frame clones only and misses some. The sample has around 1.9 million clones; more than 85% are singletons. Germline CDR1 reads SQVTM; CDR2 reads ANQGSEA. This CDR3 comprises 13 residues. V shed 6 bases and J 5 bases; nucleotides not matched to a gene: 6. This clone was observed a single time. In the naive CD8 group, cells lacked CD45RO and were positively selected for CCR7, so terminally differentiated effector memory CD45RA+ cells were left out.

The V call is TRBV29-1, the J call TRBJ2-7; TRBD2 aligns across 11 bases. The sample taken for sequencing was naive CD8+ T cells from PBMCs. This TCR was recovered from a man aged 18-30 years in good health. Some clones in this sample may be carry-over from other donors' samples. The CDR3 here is CSVLAGGFNEQYF. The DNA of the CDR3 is TGCAGCGTCTTAGCGGGAGGGTTTAACGAGCAGTACTTC.